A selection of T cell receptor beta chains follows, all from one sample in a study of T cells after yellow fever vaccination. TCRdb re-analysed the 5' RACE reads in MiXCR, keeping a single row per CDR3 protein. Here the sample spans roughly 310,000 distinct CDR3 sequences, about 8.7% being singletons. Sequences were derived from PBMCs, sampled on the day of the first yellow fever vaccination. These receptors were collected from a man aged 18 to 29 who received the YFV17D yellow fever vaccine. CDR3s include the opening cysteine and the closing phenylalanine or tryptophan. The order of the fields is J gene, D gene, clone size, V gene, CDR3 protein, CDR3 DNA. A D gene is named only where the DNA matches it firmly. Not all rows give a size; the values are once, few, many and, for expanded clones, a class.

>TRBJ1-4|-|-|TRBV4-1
CASSQGLGNEKLFF
TGCGCCAGCAGCCAAGGGTTGGGAAATGAAAAACTGTTTTTT
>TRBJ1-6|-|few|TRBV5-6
CASSPKSGGPLHF
TGTGCCAGCAGCCCCAAGTCCGGAGGCCCCCTCCACTTT
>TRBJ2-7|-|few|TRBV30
CAWTITTSSYEQYF
TGTGCCTGGACCATAACTACTAGCTCCTACGAGCAGTACTTC
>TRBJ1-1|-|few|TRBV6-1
CASSNGGLDEAFF
TGTGCCAGCTCGAACGGGGGGTTGGATGAAGCTTTCTTT
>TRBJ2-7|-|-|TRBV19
CASSIDPTPSYEQYF
TGTGCCAGTAGTATAGATCCTACACCCAGCTACGAGCAGTACTTC
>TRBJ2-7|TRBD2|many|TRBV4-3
CASSQEFSGGSYEQYF
TGCGCCAGCAGCCAAGAATTTAGCGGGGGTTCCTACGAGCAGTACTTC
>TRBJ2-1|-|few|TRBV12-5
CASGLVIGEPYNEQFF
TGTGCTAGTGGTTTGGTAATCGGGGAACCCTACAATGAGCAGTTCTTC
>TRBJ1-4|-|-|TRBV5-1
CASSSKVGRSTNEKLFF
TGCGCCAGCAGCTCGAAGGTCGGAAGATCAACTAATGAAAAACTGTTTTTT
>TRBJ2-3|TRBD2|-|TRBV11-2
CASSLVAGARTDTQYF
TGTGCCAGCAGCTTAGTAGCGGGGGCCCGCACAGATACGCAGTATTTT
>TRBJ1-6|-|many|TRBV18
CASSPELSSPLHF
TGTGCCAGCTCACCGGAGTTAAGCTCACCCCTCCACTTT
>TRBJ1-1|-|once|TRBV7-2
CASSLQGPAFF
TGTGCCAGCAGCCTGCAGGGGCCAGCTTTCTTT
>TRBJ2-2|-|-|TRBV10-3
CAISGQHSGELFF
TGTGCCATCAGCGGACAGCACTCCGGGGAGCTGTTTTTT
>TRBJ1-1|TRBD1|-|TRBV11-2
CASSPSTGANTEAFF
TGTGCCAGCAGCCCGAGCACAGGGGCTAACACTGAAGCTTTCTTT
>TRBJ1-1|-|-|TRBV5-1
CASSLMGAEAFF
TGCGCCAGCAGCTTGATGGGGGCTGAAGCTTTCTTT
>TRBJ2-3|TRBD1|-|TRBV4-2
CASSRGTGGPTDTQYF
TGTGCCAGCAGCCGCGGGACAGGGGGCCCCACAGATACGCAGTATTTT
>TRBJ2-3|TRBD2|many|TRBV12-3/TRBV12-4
CASSPTLLAGGPDTQYF
TGTGCCAGCAGTCCCACCCTGCTAGCGGGGGGGCCCGATACGCAGTATTTT
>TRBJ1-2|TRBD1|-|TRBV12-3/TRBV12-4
CASSPLGRTGGYGYTF
TGTGCCAGCAGCCCCTTGGGTCGGACAGGCGGCTACGGCTACACCTTC
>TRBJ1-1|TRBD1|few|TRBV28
CASSKWTGGPNTEAFF
TGTGCCAGCAGTAAATGGACAGGGGGGCCAAACACTGAAGCTTTCTTT
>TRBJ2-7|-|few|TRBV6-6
CASTPAGTYEQYF
TGTGCCAGCACCCCCGCGGGGACCTACGAGCAGTACTTC
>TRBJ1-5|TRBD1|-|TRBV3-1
CASSPDREGQPQHF
TGTGCCAGCAGCCCGGACAGGGAGGGCCAGCCCCAGCATTTT
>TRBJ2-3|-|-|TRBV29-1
CSVEDFVRRDTQYF
TGCAGCGTTGAAGATTTTGTCAGGCGAGATACGCAGTATTTT
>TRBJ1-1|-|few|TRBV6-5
CASSYLTGLPSEAFF
TGTGCCAGCAGTTACTTAACAGGGCTTCCCAGTGAAGCTTTCTTT
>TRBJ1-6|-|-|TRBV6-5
CASNLRPGPLYNSPLHF
TGTGCCAGCAATTTACGTCCAGGTCCCCTTTATAATTCACCCCTCCACTTT
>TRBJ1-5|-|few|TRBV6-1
CASSDQGDYQPQHF
TGTGCCAGCAGTGATCAGGGAGACTATCAGCCCCAGCATTTT
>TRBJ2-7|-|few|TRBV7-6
CASSLGSGGLYEQYF
TGTGCCAGCAGCTTAGGTAGTGGTGGTCTGTACGAGCAGTACTTC
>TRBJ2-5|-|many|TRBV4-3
CASSQGPRETQYF
TGCGCCAGCAGCCAAGGCCCTCGGGAGACCCAGTACTTC
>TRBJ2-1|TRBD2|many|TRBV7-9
CASRAGGYTDSYNEQFF
TGTGCCAGCAGGGCGGGAGGCTACACCGACTCCTACAATGAGCAGTTCTTC
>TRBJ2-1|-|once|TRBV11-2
CASSLGRALPKSYNEQFF
TGTGCCAGCAGCTTAGGAAGGGCGCTCCCTAAGTCCTACAATGAGCAGTTCTTC
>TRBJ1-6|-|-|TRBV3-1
CASSQGEPYNSPLHF
TGTGCCAGCAGCCAAGGGGAACCCTATAATTCACCCCTCCACTTT
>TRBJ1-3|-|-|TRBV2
CASSGEGNTIYF
TGTGCCAGCAGTGGCGAAGGAAACACCATATATTTT
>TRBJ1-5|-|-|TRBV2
CAGGPEYNQPQHF
TGTGCCGGGGGGCCAGAGTATAATCAGCCCCAGCATTTT
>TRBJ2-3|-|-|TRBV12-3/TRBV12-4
CASSLGEPAQSQYF
TGTGCCAGCAGTTTGGGGGAGCCAGCCCAATCGCAGTATTTT
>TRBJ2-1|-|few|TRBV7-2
CASSLTVLDNEQFF
TGTGCCAGCAGCTTGACAGTACTGGACAATGAGCAGTTCTTC
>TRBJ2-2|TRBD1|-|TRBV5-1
CASSRTGGNTGELFF
TGCGCCAGCAGCCGTACAGGGGGAAACACCGGGGAGCTGTTTTTT
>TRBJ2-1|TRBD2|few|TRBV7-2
CASSLVRLAGNEQFF
TGTGCCAGCAGCTTAGTCCGGCTAGCGGGCAATGAGCAGTTCTTC
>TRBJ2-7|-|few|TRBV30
CARADTYEQYF
TGTGCGAGGGCTGATACCTACGAGCAGTACTTC
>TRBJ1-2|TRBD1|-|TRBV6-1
CASPGQNYGYTF
TGTGCCAGCCCGGGACAGAACTATGGCTACACCTTC